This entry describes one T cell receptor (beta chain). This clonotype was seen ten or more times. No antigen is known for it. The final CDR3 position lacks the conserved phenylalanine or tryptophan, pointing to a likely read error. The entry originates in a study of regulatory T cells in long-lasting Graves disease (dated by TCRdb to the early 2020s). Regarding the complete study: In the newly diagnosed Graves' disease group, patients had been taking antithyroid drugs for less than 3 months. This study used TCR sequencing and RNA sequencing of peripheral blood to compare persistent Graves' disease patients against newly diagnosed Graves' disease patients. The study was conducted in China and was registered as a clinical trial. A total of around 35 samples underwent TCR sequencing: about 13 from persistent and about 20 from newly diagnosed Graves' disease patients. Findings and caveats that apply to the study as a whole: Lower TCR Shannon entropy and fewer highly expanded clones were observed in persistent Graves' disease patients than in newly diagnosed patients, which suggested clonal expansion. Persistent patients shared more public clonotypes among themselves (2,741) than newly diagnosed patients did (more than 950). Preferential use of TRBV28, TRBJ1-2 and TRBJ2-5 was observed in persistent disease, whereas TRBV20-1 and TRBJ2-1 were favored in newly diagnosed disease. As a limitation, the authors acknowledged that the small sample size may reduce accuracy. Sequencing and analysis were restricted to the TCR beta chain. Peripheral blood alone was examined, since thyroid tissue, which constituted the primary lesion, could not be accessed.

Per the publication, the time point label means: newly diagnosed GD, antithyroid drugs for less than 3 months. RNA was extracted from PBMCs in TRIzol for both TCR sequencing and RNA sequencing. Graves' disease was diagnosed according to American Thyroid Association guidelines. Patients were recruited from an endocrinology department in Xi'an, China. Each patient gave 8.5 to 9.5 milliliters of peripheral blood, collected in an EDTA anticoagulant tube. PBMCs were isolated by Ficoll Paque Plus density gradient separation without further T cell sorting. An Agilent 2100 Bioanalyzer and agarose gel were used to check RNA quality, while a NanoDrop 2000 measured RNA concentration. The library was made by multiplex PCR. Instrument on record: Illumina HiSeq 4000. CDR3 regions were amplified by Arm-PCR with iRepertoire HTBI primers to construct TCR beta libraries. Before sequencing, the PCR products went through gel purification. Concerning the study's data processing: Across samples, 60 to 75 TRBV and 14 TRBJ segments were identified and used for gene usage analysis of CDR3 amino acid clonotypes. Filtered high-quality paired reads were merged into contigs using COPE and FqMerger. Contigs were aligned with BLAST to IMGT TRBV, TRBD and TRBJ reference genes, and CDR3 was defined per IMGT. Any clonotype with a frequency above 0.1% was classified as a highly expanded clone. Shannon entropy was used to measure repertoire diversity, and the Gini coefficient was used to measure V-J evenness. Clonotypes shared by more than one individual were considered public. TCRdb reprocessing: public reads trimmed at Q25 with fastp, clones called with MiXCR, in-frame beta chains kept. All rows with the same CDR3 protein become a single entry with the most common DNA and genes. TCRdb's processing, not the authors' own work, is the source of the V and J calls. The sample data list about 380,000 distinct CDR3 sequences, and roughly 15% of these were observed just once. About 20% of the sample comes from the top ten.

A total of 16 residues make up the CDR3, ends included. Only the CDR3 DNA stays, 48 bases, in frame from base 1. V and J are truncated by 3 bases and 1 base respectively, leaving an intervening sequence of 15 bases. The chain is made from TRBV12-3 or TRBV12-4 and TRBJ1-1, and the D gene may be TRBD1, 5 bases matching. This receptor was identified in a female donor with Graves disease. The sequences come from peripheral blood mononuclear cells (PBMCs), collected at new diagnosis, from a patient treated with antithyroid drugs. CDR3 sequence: CASSFPMGGTNTEAFL. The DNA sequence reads TGTGCCAGCAGTTTTCCCATGGGAGGGACGAACACTGAAGCTTTCCTT.